The rows below give T cell receptor beta chains drawn from one sample of a study of CD8 T cells in Susac syndrome. Using its own MiXCR run on the immunoSEQ multiplex PCR reads, TCRdb lists one record per CDR3 protein. Among a few hundred thousand distinct CDR3 sequences, about 85% were seen once, and the ten largest hold approximately 0.11%. Sequences were obtained from CD8+ T cells from PBMCs. These receptors all come from a human donor with multiple sclerosis. The CDR3 runs from the conserved cysteine through the conserved F or W.

V gene,J gene,CDR3 protein
TRBV20-1,TRBJ2-7,CSARDTKLLYEQYF
TRBV15,TRBJ2-7,CAPSEGSLWEYF
TRBV27,TRBJ2-1,CASSSAGGPYNEQFF
TRBV2,TRBJ2-1,CASVQYNEQFF
TRBV2,TRBJ2-1,CASSARGDNEQFF
TRBV5-6,TRBJ2-7,CASSLFAGGWNEQYF
TRBV27,TRBJ1-2,CASRASYGYTF
TRBV7-7,TRBJ2-5,CASSMTSGGDQETQYF
TRBV4-1,TRBJ2-2,CASSQDKKTSGGRNTGELFF
TRBV6-6,TRBJ1-1,CASSLGGEQHTEAFF
TRBV27,TRBJ2-1,CASRGAVSMSYNEQFF
TRBV4-1,TRBJ2-5,CASRGGGVETQYF
TRBV7-8,TRBJ1-2,CASSLGPGWQGPNYGYTF
TRBV6-5,TRBJ2-5,CATSLAGTLEETQYF
TRBV6-1,TRBJ1-2,CASSWDRDYGYTF
TRBV6-5,TRBJ1-1,CASSYDTGVSEAFF
TRBV6-1,TRBJ2-1,CATHSGGAGATYNEQFF
TRBV5-6,TRBJ2-7,CASSWERQGMYEQYF
TRBV7-8,TRBJ2-6,CASSSQGPGANVLTF
TRBV2,TRBJ2-3,CASRPIMDFTDTQYF
TRBV18,TRBJ2-1,CASSPSASGWSSYNEQFF
TRBV11-2,TRBJ1-1,CASSRNREAFF
TRBV7-3,TRBJ2-5,CASSFLAGWEETQYF
TRBV29-1,TRBJ1-2,CSVESGYTF
TRBV3-1,TRBJ2-1,CASSPWGQGDYNEQFF
TRBV2,TRBJ2-1,CASSGTAGGPIYNEQFF
TRBV4-1,TRBJ1-1,CASSQDRMNTEAFF
TRBV28,TRBJ1-4,CASSPLGEKLFF
TRBV4-1,TRBJ1-1,CASSRVPGQGPNTEAFF
TRBV6-1,TRBJ2-1,CASSGLVHEQFF
TRBV6-5,TRBJ1-1,CASSYSTNVNTEAFF
TRBV5-1,TRBJ1-1,CASSQIQGTEAFF
TRBV7-3,TRBJ2-1,CASSLQPRGSGDNEQFF
TRBV12-3/TRBV12-4,TRBJ1-1,CASSLRFEAQMNTEAFF
TRBV4-1,TRBJ2-7,CASSQDPTPYEQYF
TRBV4-1,TRBJ2-5,CASSQGRTALQETRYF
TRBV6-2/TRBV6-3,TRBJ2-7,CASSYPQTNYEQYF
TRBV7-2,TRBJ1-2,CASSSTLRGRGGYGYTF
TRBV11-2,TRBJ1-1,CASSFFLDSGGENTEAFF
TRBV5-1,TRBJ2-7,CASSLAVEGDGYEQYF
TRBV6-6,TRBJ1-5,CASSYSLSNQPQHF
TRBV27,TRBJ2-1,CASSYGLAGSYNEQFF
TRBV14,TRBJ2-5,CASSQNPLFKYF
TRBV14,TRBJ2-2,CASSQGLAANTGELFF
TRBV27,TRBJ1-4,CASSLWGGATNEKLFF
TRBV24-1,TRBJ2-2,CATEEGVTGELFF
TRBV3-1,TRBJ1-2,CASSQVDSSGYTF
TRBV25-1,TRBJ1-4,CASSRGEKLFF
TRBV4-1,TRBJ2-7,CASSQAVTSYEQYF
TRBV9,TRBJ2-7,CASSVSGEHYEQYF
TRBV6-2/TRBV6-3,TRBJ1-1,CASSYGFILTEAFF